The rows below give T cell receptor beta chains drawn from one sample of a study of control samples from healthy donors and cancer patients. Measured with immunoSEQ multiplex PCR; TCRdb has only the in-frame clones, and not every one. Among around 70,000 clones listed, about 94% were seen once. The specimen sequenced was blood. The receptors derive from a woman aged 30 to 39 in good health. Each CDR3 is given with its conserved first and last residue. The D gene is left open where the match is weak. Clone size is stated in some rows and not others, as once, few, many or a class when expanded.

cdr3_length: 15; j_call: TRBJ1-6; v_call: TRBV5-1; d_call: NA; clone_size: few; cdr3_nt: TGCGCCAGCAGCTTGGTCCTCGGAGAAAATTCACCCCTCCACTTT; cdr3_aa: CASSLVLGENSPLHF
cdr3_length: 13; j_call: TRBJ1-2; v_call: TRBV6-2/TRBV6-3; d_call: NA; clone_size: NA; cdr3_nt: TGTGCCAGCAGCCCCACAGGGCCCTATGGCTACACCTTC; cdr3_aa: CASSPTGPYGYTF
cdr3_length: 12; j_call: TRBJ2-1; v_call: TRBV6-2/TRBV6-3; d_call: NA; clone_size: NA; cdr3_nt: TGTGCCAGCAGTTACACGATCCCCCAGCAGTTCTTC; cdr3_aa: CASSYTIPQQFF
cdr3_length: 15; j_call: TRBJ2-2; v_call: TRBV3-1/TRBV3-2; d_call: NA; clone_size: NA; cdr3_nt: TGTGCCAGCAGCCAGTCGGGCGGGGGCGCCGGGGAGCTGTTTTTT; cdr3_aa: CASSQSGGGAGELFF
cdr3_length: 16; j_call: TRBJ1-4; v_call: TRBV4-1; d_call: TRBD1; clone_size: NA; cdr3_nt: TGCGCCAGCAGCCTAACGAACAGACAGGGTGGTGAAAAACTGTTTTTT; cdr3_aa: CASSLTNRQGGEKLFF
cdr3_length: 14; j_call: TRBJ1-5; v_call: TRBV18; d_call: NA; clone_size: NA; cdr3_nt: TGTGCCAGCTCACCTGGGGCGGGGAATCAGCCCCAGCATTTT; cdr3_aa: CASSPGAGNQPQHF
cdr3_length: 11; j_call: TRBJ1-1; v_call: TRBV12-3/TRBV12-4; d_call: NA; clone_size: NA; cdr3_nt: TGTGCCAGCAGTTTTCTCGGTGAAGCTTTCTTT; cdr3_aa: CASSFLGEAFF
cdr3_length: 16; j_call: TRBJ1-5; v_call: TRBV18; d_call: NA; clone_size: NA; cdr3_nt: TGTGCCAGCTCACGCGGGATTGCTGACAGCAATCAGCCCCAGCATTTT; cdr3_aa: CASSRGIADSNQPQHF
cdr3_length: 13; j_call: TRBJ2-1; v_call: TRBV27; d_call: NA; clone_size: NA; cdr3_nt: TGTGCCAGCACTTCATGGGGATACAATGAGCAGTTCTTC; cdr3_aa: CASTSWGYNEQFF
cdr3_length: 12; j_call: TRBJ1-2; v_call: TRBV5-1; d_call: NA; clone_size: NA; cdr3_nt: TGCGCCAGCAGCTTTACGGGAGATGGCTACACCTTC; cdr3_aa: CASSFTGDGYTF
cdr3_length: 15; j_call: TRBJ1-1; v_call: TRBV6-5; d_call: TRBD1; clone_size: NA; cdr3_nt: TGTGCCAGCAGTTACGGGGACAGGGATAACACTGAAGCTTTCTTT; cdr3_aa: CASSYGDRDNTEAFF
cdr3_length: 15; j_call: TRBJ2-3; v_call: TRBV6-1; d_call: TRBD2; clone_size: NA; cdr3_nt: TGTGCCAGCAGTGAAATAGCGGGGGACACAGATACGCAGTATTTT; cdr3_aa: CASSEIAGDTDTQYF
cdr3_length: 14; j_call: TRBJ1-2; v_call: TRBV24-1; d_call: NA; clone_size: NA; cdr3_nt: TGTGCCACCAGTGATCCGACAGGCCCCTATGGCTACACCTTC; cdr3_aa: CATSDPTGPYGYTF
cdr3_length: 13; j_call: TRBJ1-1; v_call: TRBV24-1; d_call: NA; clone_size: NA; cdr3_nt: TGTGCCACCAGCCACCGGGACACTCATGAAGCTTTCTTT; cdr3_aa: CATSHRDTHEAFF
cdr3_length: 11; j_call: TRBJ1-2; v_call: TRBV24-1; d_call: NA; clone_size: NA; cdr3_nt: TGTGCCACCGGTGACGGCTATGGCTACACCTTC; cdr3_aa: CATGDGYGYTF
cdr3_length: 13; j_call: TRBJ1-1; v_call: TRBV2; d_call: NA; clone_size: NA; cdr3_nt: TGTGCCAGCAGTGGTTTGGTAGGGACTGAAGCTTTCTTT; cdr3_aa: CASSGLVGTEAFF
cdr3_length: 14; j_call: TRBJ2-7; v_call: TRBV5-1; d_call: TRBD2; clone_size: NA; cdr3_nt: TGCGCCAGCAGCAGCCGGGACTACCGCTACGAGCAGTACTTC; cdr3_aa: CASSSRDYRYEQYF
cdr3_length: 15; j_call: TRBJ2-7; v_call: TRBV6-5; d_call: TRBD1; clone_size: NA; cdr3_nt: TGTGCCAGCAGCGAGTCACCGGGACAGGCCTACGAGCAGTACTTC; cdr3_aa: CASSESPGQAYEQYF
cdr3_length: 16; j_call: TRBJ2-3; v_call: TRBV5-4; d_call: NA; clone_size: NA; cdr3_nt: TGTGCCAGCAGCTACTACAAGACCGCACGTCCAGATACGCAGTATTTT; cdr3_aa: CASSYYKTARPDTQYF
cdr3_length: 14; j_call: TRBJ1-1; v_call: TRBV29-1; d_call: NA; clone_size: NA; cdr3_nt: TGCAGCGTTGAACAAAAGGTAGGGAGCACTGAAGCTTTCTTT; cdr3_aa: CSVEQKVGSTEAFF
cdr3_length: 14; j_call: TRBJ2-2; v_call: TRBV29-1; d_call: TRBD2; clone_size: NA; cdr3_nt: TGCAGCGCCAACGAGTGGGGGGGGACCGGGGAGCTGTTTTTT; cdr3_aa: CSANEWGGTGELFF
cdr3_length: 16; j_call: TRBJ2-2; v_call: TRBV24-1; d_call: NA; clone_size: NA; cdr3_nt: TGTGCCACCAGTGGGGGGTTGGGAAGAAACACCGGGGAGCTGTTTTTT; cdr3_aa: CATSGGLGRNTGELFF
cdr3_length: 13; j_call: TRBJ1-4; v_call: TRBV30; d_call: NA; clone_size: NA; cdr3_nt: TGTGCCTGGAGTGGAGGGTTTGATGAAAAACTGTTTTTT; cdr3_aa: CAWSGGFDEKLFF
cdr3_length: 15; j_call: TRBJ1-4; v_call: TRBV7-2; d_call: NA; clone_size: NA; cdr3_nt: TGTGCCAGCAGCCGGAGGGGGACAACTAATGAAAAACTGTTTTTT; cdr3_aa: CASSRRGTTNEKLFF
cdr3_length: 13; j_call: TRBJ2-3; v_call: TRBV6-4; d_call: NA; clone_size: once; cdr3_nt: TGTGCCAGCAGTGAGGGCGCCACAGATACGCAGTATTTT; cdr3_aa: CASSEGATDTQYF
cdr3_length: 18; j_call: TRBJ2-7; v_call: TRBV14; d_call: TRBD2; clone_size: NA; cdr3_nt: TGTGCCAGCAGCCAAGATAAGGCTAGCGGGTTGAGCTCCTACGAGCAGTACTTC; cdr3_aa: CASSQDKASGLSSYEQYF
cdr3_length: 14; j_call: TRBJ1-1; v_call: TRBV5-1; d_call: NA; clone_size: NA; cdr3_nt: TGCGCCAGCAGCCCCCTCAGGGGGAACACTGAAGCTTTCTTT; cdr3_aa: CASSPLRGNTEAFF
cdr3_length: 16; j_call: TRBJ1-2; v_call: TRBV6-5; d_call: TRBD1; clone_size: NA; cdr3_nt: TGTGCCAGCAGTTACTCGGAAAGGGGGCATGGCTATGGCTACACCTTC; cdr3_aa: CASSYSERGHGYGYTF
cdr3_length: 15; j_call: TRBJ1-5; v_call: TRBV6-5; d_call: NA; clone_size: once; cdr3_nt: TGTGCCAGCAGTTTCCGGGGGGGGGAAGGCCAGCCCCAGCATTTT; cdr3_aa: CASSFRGGEGQPQHF
cdr3_length: 12; j_call: TRBJ1-2; v_call: TRBV7-8; d_call: NA; clone_size: NA; cdr3_nt: TGTGCCAGCAGCTCCGGCTCCTATGGCTACACCTTC; cdr3_aa: CASSSGSYGYTF
cdr3_length: 12; j_call: TRBJ1-1; v_call: TRBV4-1; d_call: NA; clone_size: NA; cdr3_nt: TGCGCCAGCAGCCAAGGGGACACTGAAGCTTTCTTT; cdr3_aa: CASSQGDTEAFF
cdr3_length: 13; j_call: TRBJ1-2; v_call: TRBV28; d_call: NA; clone_size: NA; cdr3_nt: TGTGCCAGCAGTTTAGGACAAAACTATGGCTACACCTTC; cdr3_aa: CASSLGQNYGYTF
cdr3_length: 16; j_call: TRBJ2-1; v_call: TRBV7-6; d_call: TRBD1; clone_size: NA; cdr3_nt: TGTGCCAGCAGCTTCGGCACAGGGGGCGCCTACAATGAGCAGTTCTTC; cdr3_aa: CASSFGTGGAYNEQFF
cdr3_length: 15; j_call: TRBJ1-1; v_call: TRBV9; d_call: NA; clone_size: NA; cdr3_nt: TGTGCCAGCAGCGTAGTTTCTGGACAGAACACTGAAGCTTTCTTT; cdr3_aa: CASSVVSGQNTEAFF
cdr3_length: 14; j_call: TRBJ1-5; v_call: TRBV29-1; d_call: TRBD1; clone_size: NA; cdr3_nt: TGCAGCGTCACCGGGACAGGGGATCATCAGCCCCAGCATTTT; cdr3_aa: CSVTGTGDHQPQHF
cdr3_length: 14; j_call: TRBJ1-2; v_call: TRBV10-2; d_call: TRBD1; clone_size: NA; cdr3_nt: TGCGCCAGCAAGGGACAGCCTAATAACTATGGCTACACCTTC; cdr3_aa: CASKGQPNNYGYTF
cdr3_length: 15; j_call: TRBJ2-3; v_call: TRBV6-4; d_call: NA; clone_size: few; cdr3_nt: TGTGCCAGCAGTCTCCAGGGGATAAGCACAGATACGCAGTATTTT; cdr3_aa: CASSLQGISTDTQYF
cdr3_length: 12; j_call: TRBJ1-2; v_call: TRBV6-5; d_call: NA; clone_size: NA; cdr3_nt: TGTGCCAGCAGAGCACACAACTATGGCTACACCTTC; cdr3_aa: CASRAHNYGYTF
cdr3_length: 13; j_call: TRBJ1-1; v_call: TRBV3-1/TRBV3-2; d_call: NA; clone_size: NA; cdr3_nt: TGTGCCAGCAGCCAGCAGTTGAACACTGAAGCTTTCTTT; cdr3_aa: CASSQQLNTEAFF
cdr3_length: 23; j_call: TRBJ2-3; v_call: TRBV30; d_call: TRBD1; clone_size: NA; cdr3_nt: TGTGCCTGGTGGTCATCCCTTCGAGGGATGCCAGGGACAGTGACTCACGGCGGGGATACGCAGTATTTT; cdr3_aa: CAWWSSLRGMPGTVTHGGDTQYF
cdr3_length: 15; j_call: TRBJ2-6; v_call: TRBV7-3; d_call: NA; clone_size: NA; cdr3_nt: TGTGCCAGCAGCTTACGGTCCTCTGGGGCCAACGTCCTGACTTTC; cdr3_aa: CASSLRSSGANVLTF
cdr3_length: 14; j_call: TRBJ1-5; v_call: TRBV2; d_call: TRBD1; clone_size: NA; cdr3_nt: TGTGCCAGCAGTCCACAGGGGGGCCGACAGCCCCAGCATTTT; cdr3_aa: CASSPQGGRQPQHF